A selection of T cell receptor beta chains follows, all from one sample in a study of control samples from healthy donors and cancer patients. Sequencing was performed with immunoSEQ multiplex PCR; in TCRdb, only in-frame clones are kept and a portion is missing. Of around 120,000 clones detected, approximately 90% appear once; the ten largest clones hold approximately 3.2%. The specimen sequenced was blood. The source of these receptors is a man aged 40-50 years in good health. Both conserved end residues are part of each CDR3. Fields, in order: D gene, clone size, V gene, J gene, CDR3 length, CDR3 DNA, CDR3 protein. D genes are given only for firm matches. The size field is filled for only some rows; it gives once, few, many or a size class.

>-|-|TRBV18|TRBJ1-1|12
TGTGCCAGCTCACAGTCGACGACTGAAGCTTTCTTT
CASSQSTTEAFF
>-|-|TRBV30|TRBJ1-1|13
TGTGCCTGGCGGGGGACATCGCGCACTGAAGCTTTCTTT
CAWRGTSRTEAFF
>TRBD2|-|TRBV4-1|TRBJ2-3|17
TGCGCCAGCAGCCAAGATCTAACCCGGGGGGGCACAGATACGCAGTATTTT
CASSQDLTRGGTDTQYF
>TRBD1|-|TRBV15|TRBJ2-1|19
TGTGCCACCAGCGACCTCGCTTACCCGGGACAGGGAACCTACAATGAGCAGTTCTTC
CATSDLAYPGQGTYNEQFF
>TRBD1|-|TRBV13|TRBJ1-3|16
TGTGCCAGCAGCTCTACAGGGGTAGGCTCTGGAAACACCATATATTTT
CASSSTGVGSGNTIYF
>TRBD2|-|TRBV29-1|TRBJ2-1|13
TGCAGCGTTCGGACTACAGCGGGAAATGAGCAGTTCTTC
CSVRTTAGNEQFF
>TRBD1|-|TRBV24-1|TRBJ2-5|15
TGTGCCACCAGTGATGCGACAGGGGGATCGGAGACCCAGTACTTC
CATSDATGGSETQYF
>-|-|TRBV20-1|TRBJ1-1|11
TGCAGTGCTAGGATCCGGGATGAGGCTTTCTTT
CSARIRDEAFF
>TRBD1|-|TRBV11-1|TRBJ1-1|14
TGTGCCAGCAGCCCGCGACAGGGTGTCACTGAAGCTTTCTTT
CASSPRQGVTEAFF
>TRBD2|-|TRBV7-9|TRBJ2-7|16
TGTGCCAGCAGCCCGCGTGCCAGCGGGGAGATTTACGAGCAGTACTTC
CASSPRASGEIYEQYF
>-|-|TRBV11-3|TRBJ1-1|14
TGTGCCAGCAGCTTAGGGAGGGGATCCACTGAAGCTTTCTTT
CASSLGRGSTEAFF
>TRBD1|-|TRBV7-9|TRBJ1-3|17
TGTGCCAGCAGCTTAGCCCGGGCAGGGGGCTCTGGAAACACCATATATTTT
CASSLARAGGSGNTIYF
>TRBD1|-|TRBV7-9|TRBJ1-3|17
TGTGCCAGCAGCCACTCTCGGCAGGGGGCTTCTGGAAACACCATATATTTT
CASSHSRQGASGNTIYF
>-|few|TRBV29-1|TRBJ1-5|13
TGCAGCGTTGGGGCAGGGGCTAATCAGCCCCAGCATTTT
CSVGAGANQPQHF
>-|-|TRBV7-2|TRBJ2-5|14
TGTGCCAGCAGCTGGGGTTTGGGGGGTGAGACCCAGTACTTC
CASSWGLGGETQYF
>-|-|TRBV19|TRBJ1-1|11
TGTGCCAGCTCTCAGGCCCCTGAAGCTTTCTTT
CASSQAPEAFF
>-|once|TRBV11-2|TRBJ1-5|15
TGTGCCAGCAGCTCAGGGTTTTACGGCAATCAGCCCCAGCATTTT
CASSSGFYGNQPQHF
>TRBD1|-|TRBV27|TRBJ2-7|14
TGTGCCAGCAGTAGGTCAGGGGGTCGGGAAGAGCAGTACTTC
CASSRSGGREEQYF
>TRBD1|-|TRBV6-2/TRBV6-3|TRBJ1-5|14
TGTGCCAGCAGCCCGGACAGGGACGGTCAGCCCCAGCATTTT
CASSPDRDGQPQHF
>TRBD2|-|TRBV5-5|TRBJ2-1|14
TGTGCCAGCAGCTTGCGGGGGGGCCAGGATGAGCAGTTCTTC
CASSLRGGQDEQFF
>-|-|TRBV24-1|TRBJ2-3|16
TGTGCCACCAGTGATACGGGGGCTTCTAGCACAGATACGCAGTATTTT
CATSDTGASSTDTQYF
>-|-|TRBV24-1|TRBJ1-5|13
TGTGCCACCTCCCCCAGGAGCAATCAGCCCCAGCATTTT
CATSPRSNQPQHF
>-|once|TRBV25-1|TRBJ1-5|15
TGTGCCAGCAGTGAGGGGACGGATGGGTATCAGCCCCAGCATTTT
CASSEGTDGYQPQHF
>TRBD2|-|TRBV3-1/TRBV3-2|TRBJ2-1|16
TGTGCCAGCAGCCCTTTACTAGCGGGGTATTACAATGAGCAGTTCTTC
CASSPLLAGYYNEQFF
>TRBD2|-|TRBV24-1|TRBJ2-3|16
TGTGCCACCTCGTCGACGACTAGCGGGGGGCCAGATACGCAGTATTTT
CATSSTTSGGPDTQYF
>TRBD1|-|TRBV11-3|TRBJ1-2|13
TGTGCCAGCAGCCCGGGACAGGGCTCTGGCTACACCTTC
CASSPGQGSGYTF
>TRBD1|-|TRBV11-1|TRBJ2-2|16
TGTGCCAGCAGCCGGACAGGGGACTTAAACACCGGGGAGCTGTTTTTT
CASSRTGDLNTGELFF
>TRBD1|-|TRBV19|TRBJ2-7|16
TGTGCCAGTGCCAAAAGCCGGCGGGACAGGGTTCGCGAGCAGTACTTC
CASAKSRRDRVREQYF
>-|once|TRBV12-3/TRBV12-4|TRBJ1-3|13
TGTGCCAGCAGGAGGACAGTTGGAAACACCATATATTTT
CASRRTVGNTIYF
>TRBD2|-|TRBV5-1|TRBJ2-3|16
TGCGCCAGCAGCGGCGTGCTAGCGGGGAGCACAGATACGCAGTATTTT
CASSGVLAGSTDTQYF
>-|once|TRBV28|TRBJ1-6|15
TGTGCCAGCAGTTTGACCGGACCAGGGAATTCACCCCTCCACTTT
CASSLTGPGNSPLHF
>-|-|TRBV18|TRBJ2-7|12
TGTGCCAGCTCACCTAGCTCCTACGAGCAGTACTTC
CASSPSSYEQYF